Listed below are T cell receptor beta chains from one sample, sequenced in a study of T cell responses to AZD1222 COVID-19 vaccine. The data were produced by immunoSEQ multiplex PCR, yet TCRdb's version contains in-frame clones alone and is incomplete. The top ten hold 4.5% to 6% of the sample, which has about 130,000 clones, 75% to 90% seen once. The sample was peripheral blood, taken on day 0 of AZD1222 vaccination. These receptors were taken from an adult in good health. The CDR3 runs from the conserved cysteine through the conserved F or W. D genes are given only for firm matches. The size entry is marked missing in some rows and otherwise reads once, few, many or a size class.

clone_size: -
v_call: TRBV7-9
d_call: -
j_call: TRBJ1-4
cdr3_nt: TGTGCCAGCAGCAGAGGCGCCGAAAAACTGTTTTTT
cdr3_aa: CASSRGAEKLFF

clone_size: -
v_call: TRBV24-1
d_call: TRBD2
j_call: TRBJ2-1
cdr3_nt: TGTGCCACCAGTGACCTTTTTAGTAGCGGGAGTTACAATGAGCAGTTCTTC
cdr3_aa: CATSDLFSSGSYNEQFF

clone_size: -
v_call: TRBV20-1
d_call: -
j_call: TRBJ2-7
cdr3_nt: TGCAGTGCTAGGAGGTCCGAGCAGTACTTC
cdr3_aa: CSARRSEQYF

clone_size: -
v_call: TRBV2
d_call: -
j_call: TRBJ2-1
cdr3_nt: TGTGCCAGCAGTCCACGAGGGCGGAGCTCCTACAATGAGCAGTTCTTC
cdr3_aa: CASSPRGRSSYNEQFF

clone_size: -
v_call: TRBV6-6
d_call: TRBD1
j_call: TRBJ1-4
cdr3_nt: TGTGCCAGCAGTTACCACTCGACAGGGGGCGGTGAAAAACTGTTTTTT
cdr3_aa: CASSYHSTGGGEKLFF

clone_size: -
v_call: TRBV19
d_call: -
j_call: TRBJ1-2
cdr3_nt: TGTGCCAGTGGCTATCAGGGGCGAACTAACTATGGCTACACCTTC
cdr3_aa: CASGYQGRTNYGYTF

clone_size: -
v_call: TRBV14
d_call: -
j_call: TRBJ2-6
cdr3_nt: TGTGCCAGCAGCCGGTCTGGGGCCAACGTCCTGACTTTC
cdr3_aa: CASSRSGANVLTF

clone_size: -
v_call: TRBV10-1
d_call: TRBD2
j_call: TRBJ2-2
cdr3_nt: TGCGCCAGCAGTGAAGGGACTAGCGGGAACGCGAACACCGGGGAGCTGTTTTTT
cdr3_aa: CASSEGTSGNANTGELFF

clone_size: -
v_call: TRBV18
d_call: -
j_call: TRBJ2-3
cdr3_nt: TGTGCCAGCTCACCACCCAGGGTCGCAGATACGCAGTATTTT
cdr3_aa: CASSPPRVADTQYF

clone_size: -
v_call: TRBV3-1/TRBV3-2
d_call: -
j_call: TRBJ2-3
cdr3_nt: TGTGCCAGCAGTCTGCTTGAGGGATATAAGGCGCAGTATTTT
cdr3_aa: CASSLLEGYKAQYF

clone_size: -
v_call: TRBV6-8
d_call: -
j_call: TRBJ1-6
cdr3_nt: TGTGCCAGCACACCCGGACAGCCCGATAATTCACCCCTCCACTTT
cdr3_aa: CASTPGQPDNSPLHF

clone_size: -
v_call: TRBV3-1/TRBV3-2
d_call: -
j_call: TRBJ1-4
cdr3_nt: TGTGCCAGCAGCCAGGGGACGGGCTTGGAAAAACTGTTTTTT
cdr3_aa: CASSQGTGLEKLFF

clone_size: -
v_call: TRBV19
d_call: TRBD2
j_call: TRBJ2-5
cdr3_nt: TGTGCCAGTAGTATCGGACTAGCGGAAGAGACCCAGTACTTC
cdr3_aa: CASSIGLAEETQYF

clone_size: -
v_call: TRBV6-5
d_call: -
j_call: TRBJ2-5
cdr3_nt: TGTGCCAGCAGTTCCCCGGGACCGGAGACCCAGTACTTC
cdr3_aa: CASSSPGPETQYF

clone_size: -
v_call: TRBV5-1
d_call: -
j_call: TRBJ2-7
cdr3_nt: TGCGCCAGCAGCTTGGGACCGAGCTCCTACGAGCAGTACTTC
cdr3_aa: CASSLGPSSYEQYF

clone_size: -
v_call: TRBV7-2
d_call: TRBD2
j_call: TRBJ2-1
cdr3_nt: TGTGCCAGCAGCTTATTCCCGGGACTAACTAACAATGAGCAGTTCTTC
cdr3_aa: CASSLFPGLTNNEQFF

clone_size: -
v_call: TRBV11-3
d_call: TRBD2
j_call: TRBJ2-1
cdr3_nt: TGTGCCAGCAGCTTCCTCCCGACTAGCGGGGGGGCGAATGAGCAGTTCTTC
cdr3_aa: CASSFLPTSGGANEQFF

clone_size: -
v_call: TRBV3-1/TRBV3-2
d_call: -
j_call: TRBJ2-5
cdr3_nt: TGTGCCAGCAGCCATTGGCAGGGAGAGACCCAGTACTTC
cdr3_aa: CASSHWQGETQYF

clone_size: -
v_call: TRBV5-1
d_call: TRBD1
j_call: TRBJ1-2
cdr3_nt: TGCGCCAGCAGCTTAACAGGGGACTATGGCTACACCTTC
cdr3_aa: CASSLTGDYGYTF

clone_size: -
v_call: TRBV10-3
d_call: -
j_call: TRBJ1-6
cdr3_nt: TGTGCCATCAGTGAACAAGTTAATTCACCCCTCCACTTT
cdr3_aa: CAISEQVNSPLHF

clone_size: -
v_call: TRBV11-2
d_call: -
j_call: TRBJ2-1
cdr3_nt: TGTGCCAGCAGCTTAATAGGCTCTCACAATGAGCAGTTCTTC
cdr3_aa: CASSLIGSHNEQFF

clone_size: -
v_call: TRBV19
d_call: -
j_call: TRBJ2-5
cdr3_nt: TGTGCCAGTAGTATAGAGGTGGGGGTGACCCAGTACTTC
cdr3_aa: CASSIEVGVTQYF

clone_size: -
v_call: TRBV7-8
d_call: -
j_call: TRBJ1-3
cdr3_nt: TGTGCCAGCAGCTTAGCTTTAAACCTGGGAAACACCATATATTTT
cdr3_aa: CASSLALNLGNTIYF

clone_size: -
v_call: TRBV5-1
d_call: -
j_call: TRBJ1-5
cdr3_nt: TGCGCCAGCAGCTTGACGGGAGAGCCCCAGCATTTT
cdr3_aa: CASSLTGEPQHF

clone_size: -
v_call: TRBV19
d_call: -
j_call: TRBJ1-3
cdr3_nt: TGTGCCAGTAGTATTTCGCGCAGGTTATCTGGAAACACCATATATTTT
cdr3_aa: CASSISRRLSGNTIYF

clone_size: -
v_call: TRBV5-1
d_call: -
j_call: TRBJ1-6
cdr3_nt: TGCGCCAGCAGCTTGGTTTACAGGGACAATTCACCCCTCCACTTT
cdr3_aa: CASSLVYRDNSPLHF

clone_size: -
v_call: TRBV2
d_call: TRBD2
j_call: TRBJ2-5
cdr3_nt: TGTGCCAGCAGTAAAGCGGGGCCTAGCGGGGGTAGAGAGACCCAGTACTTC
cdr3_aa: CASSKAGPSGGRETQYF

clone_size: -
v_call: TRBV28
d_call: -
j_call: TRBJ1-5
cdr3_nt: TGTGCCAGCAGCTCCCGGGGGCGAGGCAATCAGCCCCAGCATTTT
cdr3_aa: CASSSRGRGNQPQHF

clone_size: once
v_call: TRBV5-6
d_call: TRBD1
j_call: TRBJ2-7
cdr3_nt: TGTGCCAGCAGCCGACGGGACAGGGGAAACGAGCAGTACTTC
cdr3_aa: CASSRRDRGNEQYF

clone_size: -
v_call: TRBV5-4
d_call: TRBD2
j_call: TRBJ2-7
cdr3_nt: TGTGCCAGCAGCTTGAGTGGGGTAGCGGGAGAGGGAGAGCAGTACTTC
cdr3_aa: CASSLSGVAGEGEQYF

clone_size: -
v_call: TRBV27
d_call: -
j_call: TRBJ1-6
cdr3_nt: TGTGCCAGCAGTTATGGGGCAATCAATTCACCCCTCCACTTT
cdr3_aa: CASSYGAINSPLHF

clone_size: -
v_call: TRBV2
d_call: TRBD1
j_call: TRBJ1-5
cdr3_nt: TGTGCCAGCAGTGAGGGACAGGGAGGGAATCAGCCCCAGCATTTT
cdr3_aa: CASSEGQGGNQPQHF

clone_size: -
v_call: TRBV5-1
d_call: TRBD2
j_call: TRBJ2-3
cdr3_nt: TGCGCCAGCATGCTAGCGGGAGCTAGCACAGATACGCAGTATTTT
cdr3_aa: CASMLAGASTDTQYF

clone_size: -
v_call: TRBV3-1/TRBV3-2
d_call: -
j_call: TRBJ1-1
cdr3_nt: TGTGCCAGCACCTCCGACCGAAGGGCAAACACTGAAGCTTTCTTT
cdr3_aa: CASTSDRRANTEAFF

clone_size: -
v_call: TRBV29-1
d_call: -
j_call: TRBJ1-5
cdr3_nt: TGCAGCGTGTCACAGGGTCAGGATCAGCCCCAGCATTTT
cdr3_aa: CSVSQGQDQPQHF

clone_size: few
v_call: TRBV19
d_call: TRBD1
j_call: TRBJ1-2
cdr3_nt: TGTGCCAGCGCTCAACCAACAGGGGTAGGCGGCTACACCTTC
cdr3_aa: CASAQPTGVGGYTF

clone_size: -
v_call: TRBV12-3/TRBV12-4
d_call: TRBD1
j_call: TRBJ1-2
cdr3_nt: TGTGCCAGCAGTTCCGGGACAGCTGGCTACACCTTC
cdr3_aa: CASSSGTAGYTF

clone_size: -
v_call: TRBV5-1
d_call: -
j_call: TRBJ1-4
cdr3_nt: TGCGCCAGCAGCTTGGGTCGCTCGAGTGAAAAACTGTTTTTT
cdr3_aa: CASSLGRSSEKLFF

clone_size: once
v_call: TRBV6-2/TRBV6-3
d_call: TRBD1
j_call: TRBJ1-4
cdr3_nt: TGTGCCAGCAGTTACAGGGGGCGCGAGGATGAAAAACTGTTTTTT
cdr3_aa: CASSYRGREDEKLFF

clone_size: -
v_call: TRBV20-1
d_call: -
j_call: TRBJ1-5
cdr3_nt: TGCAGTGCTAGTTCTGGGCAAAGCAATCAGCCCCAGCATTTT
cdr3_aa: CSASSGQSNQPQHF

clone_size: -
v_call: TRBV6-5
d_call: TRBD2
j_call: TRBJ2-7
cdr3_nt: TGTGCCAGCAGTTACTCGGCGGGAGGGGGGTACGAGCAGTACTTC
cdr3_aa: CASSYSAGGGYEQYF

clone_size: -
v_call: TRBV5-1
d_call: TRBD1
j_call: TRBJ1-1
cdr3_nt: TGCGCCAGCAGCGCCCCCGGGACAGCAGATGGTGAAGCTTTCTTT
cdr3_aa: CASSAPGTADGEAFF

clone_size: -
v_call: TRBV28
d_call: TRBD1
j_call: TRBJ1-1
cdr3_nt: TGTGCCAGCAGTGCGTCAGGACAGGGGAACACTGAAGCTTTCTTT
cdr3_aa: CASSASGQGNTEAFF

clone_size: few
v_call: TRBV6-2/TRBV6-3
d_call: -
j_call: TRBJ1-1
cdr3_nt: TGTGCCAGCAGTTACTCACAGGGCGAGGGGACTGAAGCTTTCTTT
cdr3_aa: CASSYSQGEGTEAFF